The present T cell receptor beta chain was sequenced within a study of shared clonotypes between healthy human individuals. Per germline, CDR1 MDHEN and CDR2 SYDVKM. Trimming shortened V by 4 bases and J by 3 bases, and 13 bases separated the two germline ends. The CDR3 is made up of 14 amino acids. PCR replicates from unsorted PBMC used around 300 ng DNA, and this amount was tens of thousands of T cell genomes. Libraries were prepared by immunoSEQ multiplex PCR; TCRdb keeps only in-frame clonotypes and omits some of them. The data show about 530,000 clones, about 75% seen once. This TCR derives from a woman in her thirties or forties in good health. Some clones in this sample may be carry-over from other donors' samples. This chain connects TRBV28 to TRBJ2-7; the D is unclear. Sequencing was carried out using PBMCs. As DNA, the CDR3 is TGTGCCAGCAGTTCCGGACGCGAGTTCTACGAGCAGTACTTC. Translated: CASSSGREFYEQYF.